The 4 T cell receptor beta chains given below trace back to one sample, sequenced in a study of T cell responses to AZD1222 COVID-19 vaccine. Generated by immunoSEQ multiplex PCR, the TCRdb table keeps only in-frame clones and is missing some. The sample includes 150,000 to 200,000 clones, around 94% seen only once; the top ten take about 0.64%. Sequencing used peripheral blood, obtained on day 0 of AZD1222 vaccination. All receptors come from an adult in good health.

CDR3 nucleotide sequence: TGTGCCACCAGCCCGAGGGTGACCTCCTACGAGCAGTACTTC. Its translation is CATSPRVTSYEQYF. This chain uses TRBV15 with TRBJ2-7; possibly TRBD2 for D (5 bases). V dropped 5 bases and J dropped 0 bases, with 11 bases sitting between them. CDR3 length equals 14 residues. The germline gives CDR1 LNHNV, CDR2 YYDKDF (reference sequence).

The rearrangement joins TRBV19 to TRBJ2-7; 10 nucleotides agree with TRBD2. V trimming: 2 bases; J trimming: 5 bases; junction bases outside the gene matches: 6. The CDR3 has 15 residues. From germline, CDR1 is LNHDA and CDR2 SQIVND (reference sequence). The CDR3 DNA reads TGTGCCAGTAGTATAAGGCTAGCGGGGGACAACGAGCAGTACTTC. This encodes CASSIRLAGDNEQYF.

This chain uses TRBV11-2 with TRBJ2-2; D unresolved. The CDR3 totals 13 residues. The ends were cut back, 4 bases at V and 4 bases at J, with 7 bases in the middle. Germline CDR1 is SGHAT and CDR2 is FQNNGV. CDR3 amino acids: CASSYDSTGELFF. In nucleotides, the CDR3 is TGTGCCAGCAGCTACGACTCCACCGGGGAGCTGTTTTTT.

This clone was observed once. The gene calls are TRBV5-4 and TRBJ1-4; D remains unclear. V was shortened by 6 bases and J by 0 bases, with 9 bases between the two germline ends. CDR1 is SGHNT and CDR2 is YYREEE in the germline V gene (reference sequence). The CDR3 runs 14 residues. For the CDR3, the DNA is TGTGCCAGCACCCAGAGACCAACTAATGAAAAACTGTTTTTT. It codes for CASTQRPTNEKLFF. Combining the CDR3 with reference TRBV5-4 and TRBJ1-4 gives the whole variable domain ETGVTQSPTHLIKTRGQQVTLRCSSQSGHNTVSWYQQALGQGPQFIFQYYREEENGRGNFPPRFSGLQFPNYSSELNVNALELDDSALYLCASTQRPTNEKLFFGSGTQLSVL.